A selection of T cell receptor beta chains follows, all from one sample in a study of blood T cells in healthy people across ages. From the 5' RACE reads, TCRdb called clonotypes with MiXCR, one entry per CDR3 protein. The sample consists of 450,000 to 650,000 distinct CDR3 sequences, around 24% of them appearing once. In addition, the sample was reused for a study of T cells of mothers and their children.

Sequencing input: blood. The receptors derive from a boy younger than 18 in good health. Each CDR3 is given with its conserved first and last residue. A D gene is named only where the DNA matches it firmly. Size tells how often a clone was seen (once, few, many) or the class of an expanded clone, and some rows leave it out.

CDR3aa: CASRGGLSGELFF
CDR3nt: TGTGCCAGCAGGGGGGGTTTGTCCGGGGAGCTGTTTTTT
d_gene: -
abundance: -
v_gene: TRBV12-3/TRBV12-4
j_gene: TRBJ2-2

CDR3aa: CSARPNNNQPQHF
CDR3nt: TGCAGTGCTAGACCAAATAACAATCAGCCCCAGCATTTT
d_gene: -
abundance: few
v_gene: TRBV20-1
j_gene: TRBJ1-5

CDR3aa: CASSVGVYGNTIYF
CDR3nt: TGTGCCAGCAGCGTGGGGGTTTATGGAAACACCATATATTTT
d_gene: -
abundance: few
v_gene: TRBV9
j_gene: TRBJ1-3

CDR3aa: CASSPSGGTSTDTQYF
CDR3nt: TGTGCCAGCAGTCCTAGCGGGGGGACCTCCACAGATACGCAGTATTTT
d_gene: TRBD2
abundance: few
v_gene: TRBV12-3/TRBV12-4
j_gene: TRBJ2-3

CDR3aa: CASSLGAGTGTEAFF
CDR3nt: TGTGCCAGCAGTTTGGGAGCCGGGACAGGGACTGAAGCTTTCTTT
d_gene: TRBD1
abundance: -
v_gene: TRBV28
j_gene: TRBJ1-1

CDR3aa: CASSYFWGRGSYNEQFF
CDR3nt: TGTGCCAGCAGCTACTTTTGGGGGAGAGGGTCCTACAATGAGCAGTTCTTC
d_gene: -
abundance: many
v_gene: TRBV7-2
j_gene: TRBJ2-1

CDR3aa: CASSLVGTGTHEQYF
CDR3nt: TGTGCCAGCAGCTTAGTCGGGACTGGGACCCACGAGCAGTACTTC
d_gene: -
abundance: -
v_gene: TRBV7-9
j_gene: TRBJ2-7

CDR3aa: CASSSQQGLSNSPLHF
CDR3nt: TGTGCCAGCAGTTCACAACAGGGACTGAGTAATTCACCCCTCCACTTT
d_gene: -
abundance: -
v_gene: TRBV27
j_gene: TRBJ1-6

CDR3aa: CASSTGDAATNEKLFF
CDR3nt: TGTGCCAGCAGCACCGGGGACGCCGCAACTAATGAAAAACTGTTTTTT
d_gene: -
abundance: -
v_gene: TRBV9
j_gene: TRBJ1-4

CDR3aa: CSARDRSGSGPDTQYF
CDR3nt: TGCAGTGCTAGAGATCGAAGCGGGAGTGGGCCAGATACGCAGTATTTT
d_gene: TRBD2
abundance: -
v_gene: TRBV20-1
j_gene: TRBJ2-3

CDR3aa: CASSKGFLAGVGETQYF
CDR3nt: TGTGCCAGCAGCAAAGGGTTCCTAGCGGGAGTTGGAGAGACCCAGTACTTC
d_gene: TRBD2
abundance: few
v_gene: TRBV7-9
j_gene: TRBJ2-5

CDR3aa: CSATLGGQETQYF
CDR3nt: TGCAGTGCTACTTTGGGTGGCCAAGAGACCCAGTACTTC
d_gene: -
abundance: -
v_gene: TRBV20-1
j_gene: TRBJ2-5

CDR3aa: CASSPRGGNYGYTF
CDR3nt: TGCGCCAGCAGCCCCCGAGGGGGGAACTATGGCTACACCTTC
d_gene: -
abundance: -
v_gene: TRBV5-1
j_gene: TRBJ1-2

CDR3aa: CSVEEREGTYNEQFF
CDR3nt: TGCAGCGTTGAAGAGCGGGAGGGGACCTACAATGAGCAGTTCTTC
d_gene: TRBD2
abundance: -
v_gene: TRBV29-1
j_gene: TRBJ2-1

CDR3aa: CASSSGQNTDTQYF
CDR3nt: TGTGCCAGCAGCTCGGGACAGAACACAGATACGCAGTATTTT
d_gene: TRBD1
abundance: -
v_gene: TRBV7-9
j_gene: TRBJ2-3

CDR3aa: CASSLDQNKGTHEQYF
CDR3nt: TGTGCCAGCAGCTTAGACCAAAATAAAGGAACCCACGAGCAGTACTTC
d_gene: -
abundance: -
v_gene: TRBV7-9
j_gene: TRBJ2-7

CDR3aa: CASSLYIQGGSMDSTEAFF
CDR3nt: TGTGCCAGCAGTTTATATATACAGGGGGGGAGTATGGACAGCACTGAAGCTTTCTTT
d_gene: TRBD1
abundance: few
v_gene: TRBV28
j_gene: TRBJ1-1

CDR3aa: CATSDLGTGGREQFF
CDR3nt: TGTGCCACCAGTGATCTTGGGACAGGGGGACGGGAGCAGTTCTTC
d_gene: TRBD1
abundance: -
v_gene: TRBV24-1
j_gene: TRBJ2-1

CDR3aa: CASSFSAGGFYNEQFF
CDR3nt: TGTGCCAGCAGCTTCAGTGCAGGGGGCTTCTACAATGAGCAGTTCTTC
d_gene: TRBD1
abundance: few
v_gene: TRBV7-3
j_gene: TRBJ2-1

CDR3aa: CSAAPPGRSSYEQYF
CDR3nt: TGCAGTGCTGCCCCACCGGGTCGTAGCTCCTACGAGCAGTACTTC
d_gene: -
abundance: -
v_gene: TRBV20-1
j_gene: TRBJ2-7

CDR3aa: CASGGYTGELFF
CDR3nt: TGTGCCAGCGGGGGTTACACCGGGGAGCTGTTTTTT
d_gene: -
abundance: few
v_gene: TRBV28
j_gene: TRBJ2-2

CDR3aa: CAGGAGGFQETQYF
CDR3nt: TGTGCCGGAGGAGCGGGGGGCTTCCAAGAGACCCAGTACTTC
d_gene: TRBD2
abundance: -
v_gene: TRBV7-9
j_gene: TRBJ2-5

CDR3aa: CSARDPNGGGDIQYF
CDR3nt: TGCAGTGCTAGAGATCCTAACGGAGGAGGGGACATTCAGTACTTC
d_gene: -
abundance: many
v_gene: TRBV20-1
j_gene: TRBJ2-4

CDR3aa: CATEFTTNTGELFF
CDR3nt: TGCGCCACTGAATTTACTACGAACACCGGGGAGCTGTTTTTT
d_gene: -
abundance: -
v_gene: TRBV4-1
j_gene: TRBJ2-2

CDR3aa: CASSDSWGNEQFF
CDR3nt: TGTGCCAGCAGTGACTCCTGGGGGAATGAGCAGTTCTTC
d_gene: -
abundance: -
v_gene: TRBV6-2/TRBV6-3
j_gene: TRBJ2-1

CDR3aa: CASSFARSNQPQHF
CDR3nt: TGTGCCAGCAGTTTTGCCCGGAGCAATCAGCCCCAGCATTTT
d_gene: -
abundance: few
v_gene: TRBV12-3/TRBV12-4
j_gene: TRBJ1-5

CDR3aa: CSARDFRTSGSSYEQYF
CDR3nt: TGCAGTGCTAGGGACTTCCGGACTAGCGGGAGCTCCTACGAGCAGTACTTC
d_gene: TRBD2
abundance: few
v_gene: TRBV20-1
j_gene: TRBJ2-7

CDR3aa: CASSYPGLIYNEQFF
CDR3nt: TGTGCTAGCAGCTATCCGGGACTCATCTACAATGAGCAGTTCTTC
d_gene: -
abundance: -
v_gene: TRBV7-7
j_gene: TRBJ2-1

CDR3aa: CASSYSGTSDEQYF
CDR3nt: TGTGCCAGCAGTTACTCTGGGACTAGCGACGAGCAGTACTTC
d_gene: TRBD2
abundance: few
v_gene: TRBV6-5
j_gene: TRBJ2-7

CDR3aa: CASSKASFRPPRAYEQYF
CDR3nt: TGTGCCAGCAGCAAAGCGTCATTTAGGCCCCCCCGAGCCTACGAGCAGTACTTC
d_gene: -
abundance: few
v_gene: TRBV21-1
j_gene: TRBJ2-7

CDR3aa: CASSQDAGEQYF
CDR3nt: TGTGCCAGCAGCCAAGATGCGGGCGAGCAGTACTTC
d_gene: -
abundance: -
v_gene: TRBV3-1
j_gene: TRBJ2-7

CDR3aa: CASSPGIGAFF
CDR3nt: TGTGCCAGCTCACCCGGGATAGGGGCTTTCTTT
d_gene: -
abundance: -
v_gene: TRBV18
j_gene: TRBJ1-1

CDR3aa: CARSTWAEAFF
CDR3nt: TGTGCCCGTAGTACGTGGGCTGAAGCTTTCTTT
d_gene: -
abundance: few
v_gene: TRBV19
j_gene: TRBJ1-1

CDR3aa: CSASAWSGPRVEQFF
CDR3nt: TGCAGTGCTAGCGCCTGGAGTGGGCCCAGAGTTGAGCAGTTCTTC
d_gene: -
abundance: -
v_gene: TRBV20-1
j_gene: TRBJ2-1

CDR3aa: CASSRQAYGYTF
CDR3nt: TGTGCCAGCAGTCGGCAGGCTTATGGCTACACCTTC
d_gene: -
abundance: -
v_gene: TRBV25-1
j_gene: TRBJ1-2

CDR3aa: CATRGAANTGELFF
CDR3nt: TGCGCCACCAGAGGGGCGGCGAACACCGGGGAGCTGTTTTTT
d_gene: -
abundance: -
v_gene: TRBV5-1
j_gene: TRBJ2-2

CDR3aa: CLISGQGDYGYTF
CDR3nt: TGCTTAATCTCGGGACAGGGCGACTATGGCTACACCTTC
d_gene: TRBD1
abundance: -
v_gene: TRBV20-1
j_gene: TRBJ1-2

CDR3aa: CASSSKTSGGTGTQYF
CDR3nt: TGTGCCAGCAGCTCAAAGACTAGCGGGGGGACCGGGACCCAGTACTTC
d_gene: TRBD2
abundance: -
v_gene: TRBV7-2
j_gene: TRBJ2-5

CDR3aa: CASSPSRGGLAYEQYF
CDR3nt: TGTGCCAGCTCACCATCCCGCGGGGGCCTCGCCTACGAGCAGTACTTC
d_gene: -
abundance: -
v_gene: TRBV18
j_gene: TRBJ2-7

CDR3aa: CSVDPATSPNYGYTF
CDR3nt: TGCAGCGTTGATCCCGCAACCTCCCCTAACTATGGCTACACCTTC
d_gene: -
abundance: -
v_gene: TRBV29-1
j_gene: TRBJ1-2

CDR3aa: CASSPLGDRGNEKLFF
CDR3nt: TGTGCCAGCAGCCCCCTGGGGGACAGGGGTAATGAAAAACTGTTTTTT
d_gene: TRBD1
abundance: few
v_gene: TRBV14
j_gene: TRBJ1-4

CDR3aa: CASSKETGGVKNIQYF
CDR3nt: TGTGCCAGCAGCAAAGAAACAGGGGGTGTCAAAAACATTCAGTACTTC
d_gene: -
abundance: -
v_gene: TRBV21-1
j_gene: TRBJ2-4

CDR3aa: CASSLDRGGDEQFF
CDR3nt: TGTGCCAGCAGTTTGGACAGGGGAGGCGATGAGCAGTTCTTC
d_gene: TRBD1
abundance: few
v_gene: TRBV28
j_gene: TRBJ2-1

CDR3aa: CASSLVRETTQYF
CDR3nt: TGTGCCAGCAGCTTAGTTAGGGAAACAACGCAGTATTTT
d_gene: -
abundance: few
v_gene: TRBV7-3
j_gene: TRBJ2-3

CDR3aa: CASSQARADEGTDTQYF
CDR3nt: TGCGCCAGCAGCCAAGCCCGGGCGGACGAAGGCACAGATACGCAGTATTTT
d_gene: -
abundance: few
v_gene: TRBV4-3
j_gene: TRBJ2-3

CDR3aa: CASSEAPVLTYEQYF
CDR3nt: TGTGCCAGCAGTGAAGCCCCCGTTCTAACCTACGAGCAGTACTTC
d_gene: -
abundance: -
v_gene: TRBV6-1
j_gene: TRBJ2-7

CDR3aa: CASRNSPIHARENTEAFF
CDR3nt: TGTGCCAGCAGGAATTCCCCCATCCACGCCAGGGAGAACACTGAAGCTTTCTTT
d_gene: -
abundance: few
v_gene: TRBV28
j_gene: TRBJ1-1

CDR3aa: CASSSMDRGDTEAFF
CDR3nt: TGTGCCAGCAGCTCCATGGACAGGGGGGACACTGAAGCTTTCTTT
d_gene: TRBD1
abundance: -
v_gene: TRBV7-9
j_gene: TRBJ1-1

CDR3aa: CASSSRTGNSYNEQFF
CDR3nt: TGTGCCAGCAGCTCTAGGACAGGGAACTCCTACAATGAGCAGTTCTTC
d_gene: TRBD1
abundance: few
v_gene: TRBV7-8
j_gene: TRBJ2-1